The entry below gives a single T cell receptor beta chain sequence along with its context. Germline CDR1 MDHEN, CDR2 SYDVKM. This CDR3 contains 19 residues. V was clipped by 0 bases and J by 0 bases, with 15 bases between them. This sample was included in a study of blood T cell repertoires in COVID-19. Generated by immunoSEQ multiplex PCR, the TCRdb table keeps only in-frame clones and is missing some. The repertoire holds 350,000 to 500,000 clones, with 70% to 90% as singletons. The chain has TRBV28 and TRBJ2-6; possibly TRBD2 for D (5 bases). This TCR came from a woman in her late teens or twenties who had been exposed to COVID-19. The sample taken for sequencing was PBMCs or T cells enriched from blood (not recorded which). CDR3: CASSLWSGNGLSGANVLTF. In DNA, the CDR3 is TGTGCCAGCAGTTTATGGTCCGGGAATGGACTCTCTGGGGCCAACGTCCTGACTTTC.